The clone carrying this T cell receptor beta chain was recorded a few times. Its specificity is unknown. The data were obtained in a study of CD8+ T cells in alopecia areata. Overall study results and limits: Patients showed less clear TCR sequence sharing than mice, possibly partly because of HLA diversity. Amid tofacitinib therapy, many expanded lesional clones stayed present in scalp and blood.

The CDR3 consists of 13 residues. Germline CDR1 and CDR2: SGHRS and YFSETQ. Trimming shortened V by 4 bases and J by 2 bases, and 9 bases separated the two germline ends. Treatment noted: oral pan-JAK inhibitor, 5-10 mg twice daily. Both peripheral blood and punch biopsies of lesional scalp skin were obtained from patients who had alopecia areata. Extracted RNA was reverse transcribed, and the resulting cDNA served as sequencing template. Repertoires were generated with immunoSEQ multiplex PCR, while TCRdb's copy carries only in-frame clones and drops some. The sample has 95,000 to 100,000 clones; more than 55% are singletons.

Source: CD8+ T cells sorted from blood, taken at week 4, from a patient treated with tofacitinib. The chain uses TRBV5-1 and TRBJ2-5; D gene ambiguous. The receptor's source is a human donor with alopecia areata. The CDR3, as DNA: TGCGCCAGCAGCGAAGAAATACAAGAGACCCAGTACTTC. Its translation: CASSEEIQETQYF.